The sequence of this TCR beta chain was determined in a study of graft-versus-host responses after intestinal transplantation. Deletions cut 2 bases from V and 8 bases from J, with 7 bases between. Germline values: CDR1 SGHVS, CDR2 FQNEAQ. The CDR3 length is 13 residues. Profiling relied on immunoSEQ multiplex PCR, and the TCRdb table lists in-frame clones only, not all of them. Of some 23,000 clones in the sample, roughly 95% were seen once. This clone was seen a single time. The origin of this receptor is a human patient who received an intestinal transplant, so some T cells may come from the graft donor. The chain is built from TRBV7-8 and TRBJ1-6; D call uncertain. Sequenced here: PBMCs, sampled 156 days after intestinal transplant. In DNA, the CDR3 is TGTGCCAGCAGCTTATATGGGGATTCACCCCTCCACTTT. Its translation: CASSLYGDSPLHF.